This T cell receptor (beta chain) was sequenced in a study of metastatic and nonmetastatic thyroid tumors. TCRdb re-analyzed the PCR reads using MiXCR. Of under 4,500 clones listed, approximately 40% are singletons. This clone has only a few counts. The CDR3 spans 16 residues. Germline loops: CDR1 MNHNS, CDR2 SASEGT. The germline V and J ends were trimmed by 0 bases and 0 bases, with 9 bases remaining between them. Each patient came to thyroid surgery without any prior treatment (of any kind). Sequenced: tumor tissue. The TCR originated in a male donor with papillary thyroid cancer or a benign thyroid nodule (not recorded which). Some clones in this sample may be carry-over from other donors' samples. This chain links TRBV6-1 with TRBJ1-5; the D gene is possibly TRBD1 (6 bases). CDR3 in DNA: TGTGCCAGCAGTGAAGCAGGGGGATTTAGCAATCAGCCCCAGCATTTT. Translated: CASSEAGGFSNQPQHF.